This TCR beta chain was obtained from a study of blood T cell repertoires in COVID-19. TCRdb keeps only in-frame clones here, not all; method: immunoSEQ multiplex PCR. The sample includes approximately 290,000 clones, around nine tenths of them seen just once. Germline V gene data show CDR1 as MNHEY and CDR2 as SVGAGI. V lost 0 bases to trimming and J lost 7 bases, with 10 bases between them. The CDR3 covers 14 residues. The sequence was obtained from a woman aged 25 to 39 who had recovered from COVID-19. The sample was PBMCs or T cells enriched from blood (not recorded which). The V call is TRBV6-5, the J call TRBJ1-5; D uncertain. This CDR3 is CASSYSEGLQPQHF. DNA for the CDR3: TGTGCCAGCAGTTACTCGGAGGGTCTCCAGCCCCAGCATTTT.